Shown below are 9 T cell receptor beta chains from a single sample sequenced in a study of cytomegalovirus exposure and HLA in healthy donors. In the PCR, 60 Vbeta and 13 Jbeta primers were used. Libraries were prepared by immunoSEQ multiplex PCR; TCRdb keeps only in-frame clonotypes and omits some of them. This sample carries about 120,000 clones, around 69% of them seen once, and the ten largest clones take more than 6.5%. Specimen: PBMCs. The receptors were sampled from a woman in her thirties or forties in good health and CMV-seropositive.

The CDR3 bases are TGTGCCAGCAGCTCAGGGGTACTAGCGGGGTACAATGAGCAGTTCTTC. It codes for CASSSGVLAGYNEQFF. V is TRBV9 and J is TRBJ2-1; 10 bases are a match to TRBD2. This CDR3 spans 16 amino acids. Per the germline V gene, CDR1 is SGDLS and CDR2 is YYNGEE. V trimming: 4 bases; J trimming: 4 bases; junction bases outside the gene matches: 8.

This clone showed up just a few times. V usage is TRBV6-1 and J usage is TRBJ1-2, with a tentative D call TRBD1 (6 bases). Germline V lookup: CDR1 MNHNS, CDR2 SASEGT. The length of the CDR3 is 14 residues. The ends were cut back, 3 bases at V and 1 base at J, with 9 bases in the middle. The CDR3 nucleotides read TGTGCCAGCAGTGACAGGGGCCTTAACTATGGCTACACCTTC. It translates to CASSDRGLNYGYTF.

V gene TRBV7-9 combines with J gene TRBJ2-5; 8 bases agree with TRBD2. Trimming took 1 base from V and 4 from J; bases not matched to a gene: 5. CDR1 is SEHNR, CDR2 FQNEAQ, per germline (reference sequence). The CDR3 spans 15 residues. In nucleotides, the CDR3 is TGTGCCAGCAGCTTAGAGGGCGGGGGGCCAGAGACCCAGTACTTC. Translated, it gives CASSLEGGGPETQYF. The full variable domain, in which reference TRBV7-9 and TRBJ2-5 provide the parts outside the CDR3, is DTGVSQNPRHKITKRGQNVTFRCDPISEHNRLYWYRQTLGQGPEFLTYFQNEAQLEKSRLLSDRFSAERPKGSFSTLEIQRTEQGDSAMYLCASSLEGGGPETQYFGPGTRLLVL.

V is TRBV7-8 and J is TRBJ2-5; 12 bases line up with TRBD1. Germline lookup yields CDR1 SGHVS and CDR2 FQNEAQ. The CDR3 has 15 amino acids. The junction had 5 bases not matched to a gene; V was cut back by 4 bases and J by 5 bases. The CDR3 nucleotides are TGTGCCAGCAGCTCCCGGGACAGGGGGCCCGAGACCCAGTACTTC. Encoded protein: CASSSRDRGPETQYF.

The V call is TRBV19, the J call TRBJ2-3; D possibly corresponds to TRBD1 (5 bases). Trimming left V 3 bases short and J 2 bases short, with 12 bases between. The V gene's germline CDR1 is LNHDA and CDR2 SQIVND (reference sequence). This CDR3 is built from 15 residues. CDR3 sequence: CASSIGPGPTDTQYF. In DNA form, the CDR3 reads TGTGCCAGTAGTATTGGTCCAGGGCCCACAGATACGCAGTATTTT. Full variable domain (outside the CDR3, taken from reference TRBV19 and TRBJ2-3): DGGITQSPKYLFRKEGQNVTLSCEQNLNHDAMYWYRQDPGQGLRLIYYSQIVNDFQKGDIAEGYSVSREKKESFPLTVTSAQKNPTAFYLCASSIGPGPTDTQYFGPGTRLTVL.

The chain has TRBV5-1 and TRBJ1-1; D is uncertain. V lost 3 bases and J 6 bases, leaving 15 bases between the germline ends. This CDR3 has 14 amino acids. Germline V gene lookup returns CDR1 SGHRS and CDR2 YFSETQ. CDR3 sequence reads: CASSSGAEFAEAFF. CDR3 in DNA: TGCGCCAGCAGCTCGGGAGCCGAGTTCGCTGAAGCTTTCTTT.

The gene calls are TRBV5-8 and TRBJ1-2; maybe TRBD1 (6 bases). The V end was cut by 1 base, the J end by 4 bases, with 14 bases between. Germline-derived CDR1 and CDR2 are SGHTS and YDEGEE. The CDR3 sequence is 15 residues long. The CDR3 nucleotides read TGTGCCAGCAGCTTGTTAGGACAGAATACCTATGGCTACACCTTC. It yields the protein CASSLLGQNTYGYTF.

V and J are TRBV6-5 and TRBJ2-1, with 7 bases fitting TRBD2. CDR3 size: 15 residues. Trimming removed 6 bases from V and 5 bases from J; junction bases left unmatched: 10. Germline V gives CDR1 MNHEY, CDR2 SVGAGI. CDR3 bases: TGTGCCAGCAGCTCACGGGGGGAGGGAAACAATGAGCAGTTCTTC. Its translation: CASSSRGEGNNEQFF.

This clone was seen more than once but under ten times. Mismatch with germline at one junction end may stem from a read error. The chain links TRBV7-7 to TRBJ2-7, with a tentative D call TRBD1 (6 bases). The CDR3 is 15 residues long. Germline CDR1 reads SSHAT; CDR2 reads FNYEAQ (reference sequence). The CDR3, as DNA: TGTGCTAGCAGCTTAGCGATTGGCAGGGGCCACGAGCAGTACTTC. This codes for CASSLAIGRGHEQYF.